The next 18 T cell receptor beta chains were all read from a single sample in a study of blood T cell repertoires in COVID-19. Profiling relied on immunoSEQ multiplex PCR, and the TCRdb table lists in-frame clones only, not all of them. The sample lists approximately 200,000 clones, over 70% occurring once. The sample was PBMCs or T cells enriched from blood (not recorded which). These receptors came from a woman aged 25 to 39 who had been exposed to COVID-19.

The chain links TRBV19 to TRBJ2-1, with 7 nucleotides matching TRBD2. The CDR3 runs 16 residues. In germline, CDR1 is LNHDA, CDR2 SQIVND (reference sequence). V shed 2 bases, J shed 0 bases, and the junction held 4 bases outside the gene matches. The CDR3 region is CASSISGESSYNEQFF. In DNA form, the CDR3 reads TGTGCCAGTAGTATAAGCGGGGAATCCTCCTACAATGAGCAGTTCTTC.

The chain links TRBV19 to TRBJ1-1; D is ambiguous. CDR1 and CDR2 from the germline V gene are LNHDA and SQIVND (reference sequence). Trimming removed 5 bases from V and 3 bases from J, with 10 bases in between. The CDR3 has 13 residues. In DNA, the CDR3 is TGTGCCAGTAGTTCGGACGGGGACACTGAAGCTTTCTTT. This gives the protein CASSSDGDTEAFF.

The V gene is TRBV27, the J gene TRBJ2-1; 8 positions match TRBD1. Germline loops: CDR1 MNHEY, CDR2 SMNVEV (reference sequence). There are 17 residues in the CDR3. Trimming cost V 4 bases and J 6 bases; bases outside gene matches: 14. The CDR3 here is CASSSSGGFRVSNEQFF. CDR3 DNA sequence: TGTGCCAGCAGTTCTTCAGGGGGCTTCAGGGTTAGCAATGAGCAGTTCTTC.

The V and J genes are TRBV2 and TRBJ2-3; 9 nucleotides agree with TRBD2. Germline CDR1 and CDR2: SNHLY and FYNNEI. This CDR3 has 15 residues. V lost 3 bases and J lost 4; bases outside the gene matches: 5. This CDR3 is CASSEGLAAPDTQYF. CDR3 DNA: TGTGCCAGCAGTGAGGGACTAGCAGCCCCAGATACGCAGTATTTT.

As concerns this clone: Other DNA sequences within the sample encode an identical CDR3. CDR3 DNA sequence: TGTGCCTGGAGTGGGACAGGGGAGTATGGCTACACCTTC. This codes for CAWSGTGEYGYTF. This chain uses TRBV30 with TRBJ1-2; the match to TRBD1 covers 9 bases. V trimming: 1 base; J trimming: 5 bases; junction bases outside the gene matches: 2. CDR1 is GTSNPN, CDR2 SVGIG, per germline (reference sequence). The CDR3 length is 13 residues.

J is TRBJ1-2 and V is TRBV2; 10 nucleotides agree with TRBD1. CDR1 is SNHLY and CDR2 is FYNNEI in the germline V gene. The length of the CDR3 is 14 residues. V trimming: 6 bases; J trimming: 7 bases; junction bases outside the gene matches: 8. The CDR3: CASRPGTGEAGYTF. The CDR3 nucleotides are TGTGCCAGCAGACCCGGGACAGGGGAGGCTGGCTACACCTTC.

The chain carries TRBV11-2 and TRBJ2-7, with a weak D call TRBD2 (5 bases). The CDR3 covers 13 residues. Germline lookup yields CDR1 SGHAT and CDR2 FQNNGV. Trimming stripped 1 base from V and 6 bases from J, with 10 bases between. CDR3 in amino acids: CASSLGTLGEQYF. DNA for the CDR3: TGTGCCAGCAGCTTAGGGACTTTAGGCGAGCAGTACTTC. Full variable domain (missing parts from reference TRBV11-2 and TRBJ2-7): EAGVAQSPRYKIIEKRQSVAFWCNPISGHATLYWYQQILGQGPKLLIQFQNNGVVDDSQLPKDRFSAERLKGVDSTLKIQPAKLEDSAVYLCASSLGTLGEQYFGPGTRLTVT.

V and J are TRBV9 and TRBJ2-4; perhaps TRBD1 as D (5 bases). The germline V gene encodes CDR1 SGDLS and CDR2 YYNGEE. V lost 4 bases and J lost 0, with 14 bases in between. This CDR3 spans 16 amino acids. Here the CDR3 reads CASSHQTVLAKNIQYF. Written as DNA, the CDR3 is TGTGCCAGCAGCCACCAGACAGTTTTAGCCAAAAACATTCAGTACTTC.

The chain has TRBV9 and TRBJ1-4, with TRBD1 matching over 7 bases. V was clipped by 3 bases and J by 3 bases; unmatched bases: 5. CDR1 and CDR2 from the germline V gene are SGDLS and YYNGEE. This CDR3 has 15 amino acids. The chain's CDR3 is CASSATGTANEKLFF. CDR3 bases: TGTGCCAGCAGCGCCACCGGGACAGCTAATGAAAAACTGTTTTTT.

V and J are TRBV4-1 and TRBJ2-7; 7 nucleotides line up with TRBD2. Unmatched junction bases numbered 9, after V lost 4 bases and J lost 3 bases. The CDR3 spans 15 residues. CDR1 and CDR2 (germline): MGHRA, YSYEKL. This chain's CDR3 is CASSRGLADLYEQYF. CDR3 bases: TGCGCCAGCAGCCGCGGGCTAGCGGATCTCTACGAGCAGTACTTC.

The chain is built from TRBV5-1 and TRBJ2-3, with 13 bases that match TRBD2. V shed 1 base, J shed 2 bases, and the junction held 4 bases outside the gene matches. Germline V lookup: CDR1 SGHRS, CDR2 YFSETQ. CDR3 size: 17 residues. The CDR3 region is CASSLRTSGGLTDTQYF. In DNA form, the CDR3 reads TGCGCCAGCAGCTTGAGGACTAGCGGGGGCCTCACAGATACGCAGTATTTT.

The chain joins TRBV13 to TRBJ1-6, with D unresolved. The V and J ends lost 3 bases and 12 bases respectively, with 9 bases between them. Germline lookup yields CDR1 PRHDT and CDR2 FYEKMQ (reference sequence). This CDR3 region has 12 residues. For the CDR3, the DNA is TGTGCCAGCAGCTTCCCTGACAAACCCCTCCACTTT. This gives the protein CASSFPDKPLHF.

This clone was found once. CDR3 nucleotides: TGTGCCAGCAGTTTATTCGGGACAGGGGTCAATGAGCAGTTCTTC. Amino acid sequence: CASSLFGTGVNEQFF. V gene TRBV28 combines with J gene TRBJ2-1; 10 bases fit TRBD1. V lost 1 base to trimming and J lost 6 bases; unmatched junction nucleotides: 3. This CDR3 is 15 amino acids long. Germline CDR1 MDHEN, CDR2 SYDVKM.

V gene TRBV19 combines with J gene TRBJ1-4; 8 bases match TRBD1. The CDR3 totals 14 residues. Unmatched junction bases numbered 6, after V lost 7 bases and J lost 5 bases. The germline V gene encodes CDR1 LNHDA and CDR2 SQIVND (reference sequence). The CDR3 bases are TGTGCCAGTAATCCGGACAGGGCGAATGAAAAACTGTTTTTT. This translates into CASNPDRANEKLFF. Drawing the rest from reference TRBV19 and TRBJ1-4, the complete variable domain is DGGITQSPKYLFRKEGQNVTLSCEQNLNHDAMYWYRQDPGQGLRLIYYSQIVNDFQKGDIAEGYSVSREKKESFPLTVTSAQKNPTAFYLCASNPDRANEKLFFGSGTQLSVL.

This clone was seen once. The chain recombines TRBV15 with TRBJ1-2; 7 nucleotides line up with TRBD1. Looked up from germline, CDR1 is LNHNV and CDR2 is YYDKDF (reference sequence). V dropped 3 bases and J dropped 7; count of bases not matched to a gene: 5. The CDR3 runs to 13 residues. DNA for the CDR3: TGTGCCACCAGCAGGGGACAGAGGCTTGGCTACACCTTC. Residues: CATSRGQRLGYTF.

The CDR3, as DNA: TGTGCCAGCAGTTCCTGGGACAGGGTCCGTGAAAAACTGTTTTTT. It codes for CASSSWDRVREKLFF. The rearrangement links TRBV25-1 to TRBJ1-4; 9 bases line up with TRBD1. The CDR3 runs 15 residues. Germline V gene data show CDR1 as MGHDK and CDR2 as SYGVNS. V trimming: 5 bases; J trimming: 7 bases; junction bases outside the gene matches: 8.

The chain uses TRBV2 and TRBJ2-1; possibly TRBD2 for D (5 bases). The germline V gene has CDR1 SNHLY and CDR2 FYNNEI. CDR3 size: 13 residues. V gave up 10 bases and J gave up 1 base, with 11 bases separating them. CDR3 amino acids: CATRTLSYNEQFF. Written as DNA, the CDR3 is TGTGCCACAAGGACTCTTTCCTACAATGAGCAGTTCTTC.

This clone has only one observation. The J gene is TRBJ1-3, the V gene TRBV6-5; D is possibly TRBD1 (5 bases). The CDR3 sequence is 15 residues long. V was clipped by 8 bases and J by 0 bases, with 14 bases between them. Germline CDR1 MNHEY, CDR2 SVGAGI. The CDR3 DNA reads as TGTGCCAGCGGGGGGACGGTATCCTCTGGAAACACCATATATTTT. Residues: CASGGTVSSGNTIYF.